The clone carrying this T cell receptor (beta chain) occurred a few times. Antigen: not known. The data originate from a study of CD8+ T cells in alopecia areata. Sequencing used cDNA as its template, made by extracting RNA and reverse transcribing it. The assay was immunoSEQ multiplex PCR, and TCRdb's table has in-frame clones only and misses some. Among tens of thousands of clones, around 62% were seen once, and the ten largest hold 15% to 20%. Study results and caveats: There were also resident alphabeta T cells of normal skin sequenced in scalp samples. Clonality exceeded that of normal scalp in lesional scalp, most notably in alopecia totalis/universalis.

Collected material from alopecia areata patients comprised lesional scalp punch biopsies and peripheral blood. The authors sorted CD4+ and CD8+ T cells from PBMCs. The CDR3 runs to 13 residues. V lost 2 bases and J 3 bases, leaving 6 bases between the germline ends. Germline CDR1 and CDR2: MNHEY and SVGAGI. The sequencing sample was made of NKG2D-high CD8+ T cells sorted from blood. This chain connects TRBV6-5 to TRBJ2-3; D uncertain. The TCR was taken from a human donor with alopecia areata. CDR3 coding DNA: TGTGCCAGCAGTTACGGTAGGACAGATACGCAGTATTTT. It specifies CASSYGRTDTQYF.